These T cell receptor beta chains were read from a single sample in a study of blood T cell repertoires in COVID-19. The repertoire was sequenced with immunoSEQ multiplex PCR; TCRdb's copy has only in-frame clones and lacks some. This sample has about 180,000 clones, with 86% found just once. The sequencing sample was made of peripheral blood. All receptors come from a man between 50 and 59 years old with active or convalescent COVID-19. Both conserved end residues are part of each CDR3. Fields, in order: clone size, D gene, V gene, J gene, CDR3 DNA, CDR3 protein. The D gene is left open where the match is weak. Clone sizes are given selectively: once, few, many, or a class where the clone is expanded.

>-|-|TRBV27|TRBJ1-6
TGTGCCAGCAGTTTAATCCGGACAGCAGCGATTTTTTCACCCCTCCACTTT
CASSLIRTAAIFSPLHF
>-|-|TRBV2|TRBJ1-2
TGTGCCACAGCCCGGATTGAGGAGTCCTATGGCTACACCTTC
CATARIEESYGYTF
>-|-|TRBV30|TRBJ2-1
TGTGCCTCAAGAAGCGGTGCCTACAATGAGCAGTTCTTC
CASRSGAYNEQFF
>few|TRBD1|TRBV4-2|TRBJ1-2
TGTGCCAGCAGCCAAGGGACAGGGGACTATGGCTACACCTTC
CASSQGTGDYGYTF
>-|-|TRBV23-1|TRBJ2-7
TGCGCCAGCAGGATAGAGGGCCGTCTGTCGGGCGAGCAGTACTTC
CASRIEGRLSGEQYF
>-|TRBD1|TRBV2|TRBJ2-3
TGTGCCAGCACGTGGACAGGTACAGATACGCAGTATTTT
CASTWTGTDTQYF
>-|-|TRBV18|TRBJ1-4
TGTGCCAGCTCACCAAGTCGAAGCCAAAATGAAAAACTGTTTTTT
CASSPSRSQNEKLFF
>-|TRBD1|TRBV29-1|TRBJ1-1
TGCAGCTCCGGCGGGACAGGTCCCTTGGGGGCTTTCTTT
CSSGGTGPLGAFF
>-|TRBD2|TRBV5-1|TRBJ2-1
TGCGCCAGCAGCTTGGAGACTAGCGCGTACAATGAGCAGTTCTTC
CASSLETSAYNEQFF
>-|-|TRBV21-1|TRBJ1-1
TGTGCCAGCAGCAATTGGACAGGGGGGGTCTGGACTGAAGCTTTCTTT
CASSNWTGGVWTEAFF
>-|TRBD1|TRBV3-1/TRBV3-2|TRBJ1-4
TGTGCCAGCAGCTTCCGGACAGGGGGCAATGAAAAACTGTTTTTT
CASSFRTGGNEKLFF
>-|-|TRBV11-3|TRBJ2-1
TGTGCCAGCAGCTTAATTGGCGGGAATGGCTACAATGAGCAGTTCTTC
CASSLIGGNGYNEQFF
>once|TRBD1|TRBV6-1|TRBJ1-6
TGTGCCAGCAGTGAAGGACAGGGGGCGGGTACACCCCTCCACTTT
CASSEGQGAGTPLHF
>-|-|TRBV12-3/TRBV12-4|TRBJ1-1
TGTGCCAGCAGGGGGGGGCGAGGTGAAGCTTTCTTT
CASRGGRGEAFF
>once|TRBD1|TRBV15|TRBJ2-7
TGTGCCACCAGCAGGCGCGGACAGGGTTTACTCGAGCAGTACTTC
CATSRRGQGLLEQYF
>-|-|TRBV13|TRBJ1-3
TGTGCCAGCAGCTTAGCCAGGCCCATCTCTGGAAACACCATATATTTT
CASSLARPISGNTIYF
>-|-|TRBV18|TRBJ1-1
TGTGCCAGCTCACGGGACTCGGTGAACACTGAAGCTTTCTTT
CASSRDSVNTEAFF
>-|-|TRBV18|TRBJ1-4
TGTGCCAGCTCACCATTTCAGGAACCTAATGAAAAACTGTTTTTT
CASSPFQEPNEKLFF
>-|TRBD1|TRBV12-3/TRBV12-4|TRBJ2-7
TGTGCCAGCAGCGACAGGGGCTCCTACGAGCAGTACTTC
CASSDRGSYEQYF
>-|TRBD1|TRBV24-1|TRBJ2-5
TGTGCCACCAGTGAACCCGGCACAGGGGAATCTCAAGAGACCCAGTACTTC
CATSEPGTGESQETQYF
>-|TRBD2|TRBV4-1|TRBJ2-5
TGCGCCAGCAGCCCACCGCTCGGACTAGCGGGAAACCAAGAGACCCAGTACTTC
CASSPPLGLAGNQETQYF
>-|TRBD2|TRBV29-1|TRBJ2-3
TGCAGCGTTGGGCACGGCGGGGGGGGGACAGATACGCAGTATTTT
CSVGHGGGGTDTQYF
>-|TRBD1|TRBV6-5|TRBJ1-3
TGTGCCAGCAGTCCCAGCGACAGGGTCAGCACCATATATTTT
CASSPSDRVSTIYF
>-|-|TRBV28|TRBJ1-5
TGTGCCAGCAGTTGGGCTCAGGGGAGAAGCAATCAGCCCCAGCATTTT
CASSWAQGRSNQPQHF
>-|TRBD1|TRBV29-1|TRBJ1-2
TGCAGCGCACCTCGACAGGGGTCCGTGTCATCCTATGGCTACACCTTC
CSAPRQGSVSSYGYTF
>-|TRBD2|TRBV7-6|TRBJ2-1
TGTGCCAGCAGCCAAAGCGGGAGCTCCTACAATGAGCAGTTCTTC
CASSQSGSSYNEQFF
>once|-|TRBV29-1|TRBJ1-1
TGCATTGTACGGGAGAACACTGAAGCTTTCTTT
CIVRENTEAFF
>-|-|TRBV5-6|TRBJ2-7
TGTGCCAGCAGTCAGAACGGGGGTTCGTACGAGCAGTACTTC
CASSQNGGSYEQYF
>few|TRBD2|TRBV4-2|TRBJ2-3
TGTGCCAGCAGCCAAGCCGGGACTAGCGGGGCAGATACGCAGTATTTT
CASSQAGTSGADTQYF
>-|-|TRBV6-5|TRBJ2-7
TGTGCCAGCAGTCGACTATACTCTGCTTACGAGCAGTACTTC
CASSRLYSAYEQYF
>-|-|TRBV4-2|TRBJ1-4
TGTGCCAGCAGCCGCGCACAGGCTAATGAAAAACTGTTTTTT
CASSRAQANEKLFF
>-|TRBD2|TRBV28|TRBJ2-5
TGTGCCAGCAGCTCCCTTAGCGGGGCTAAAGAGACCCAGTACTTC
CASSSLSGAKETQYF
>-|TRBD1|TRBV2|TRBJ1-2
TGTGCCAGCATGGGGACAGGGGTTCCCTATGGCTACACCTTC
CASMGTGVPYGYTF
>-|TRBD1|TRBV29-1|TRBJ1-5
TGCAGCGTTGCCATGGGACAGGCTGATCAGCCCCAGCATTTT
CSVAMGQADQPQHF
>once|-|TRBV28|TRBJ2-1
TGTGCCAGCAGTTTATTTGGGCAGACCTACAATGAGCAGTTCTTC
CASSLFGQTYNEQFF
>-|-|TRBV10-1|TRBJ2-7
TGCGCCAGGAATACAGACGAGCAGTACTTC
CARNTDEQYF
>-|-|TRBV5-6|TRBJ1-5
TGTGCCAGCAGCTTGGGTGCGGGACGAGAGCCCCAGCATTTT
CASSLGAGREPQHF
>once|-|TRBV11-2|TRBJ2-3
TGTGCCAGCAGGACAGCGGGAGATACGCAGTATTTT
CASRTAGDTQYF
>-|TRBD1|TRBV14|TRBJ2-5
TGTGCCAGCAGCCGACAGGGACAGATACAAGAGACCCAGTACTTC
CASSRQGQIQETQYF
>-|-|TRBV30|TRBJ1-3
TGTGCCCACAGCCGGGGTGGCTCTGGAAACACCATATATTTT
CAHSRGGSGNTIYF
>-|TRBD2|TRBV27|TRBJ2-3
TGTGCCAGCAATAGCGGGAGAGGTGACACAGATACGCAGTATTTT
CASNSGRGDTDTQYF
>-|-|TRBV3-1/TRBV3-2|TRBJ1-2
TGTGCCAGCAGCCGGCGGGGGGCGCGGGGCTACACCTTC
CASSRRGARGYTF
>-|TRBD1|TRBV15|TRBJ2-7
TGTGCCACCAGCAGAGATCTAGGGACAGGGGGAGGGTCCTACGAGCAGTACTTC
CATSRDLGTGGGSYEQYF
>-|TRBD1|TRBV27|TRBJ1-2
TGTGCCTCAGCAGGTCCGACAGGGAAGAGGAATGGCTACACCTTC
CASAGPTGKRNGYTF
>-|TRBD1|TRBV30|TRBJ2-7
TGTGCCTGGACCCACGACAGGGGAGGCGAGCAGTACTTC
CAWTHDRGGEQYF
>-|-|TRBV28|TRBJ2-5
TGTGCCAGCAGCCCAGGGTGGCTGATCCAAGAGACCCAGTACTTC
CASSPGWLIQETQYF
>-|-|TRBV4-1|TRBJ2-2
TGCGCCAGCAGCCAAGAATCCCCGGGAGTTTACACCGGGGAGCTGTTTTTT
CASSQESPGVYTGELFF
>-|TRBD1|TRBV5-1|TRBJ1-5
TGCGCCAGCACCTTGCGAGGGGGCGATCAGCCCCAGCATTTT
CASTLRGGDQPQHF
>-|-|TRBV19|TRBJ2-5
TGTGCCAGTAGTATCAGGGAGACCCAGTACTTC
CASSIRETQYF
>-|-|TRBV3-1/TRBV3-2|TRBJ2-3
TGTGCCAGCAGCCAAGGGGGACTTTCGGGCACAGATACGCAGTATTTT
CASSQGGLSGTDTQYF
>-|-|TRBV5-1|TRBJ2-1
TGCGCCAGCCTCAAAAATCATAGGGGGCCTCGGAGGGGTGAGCAGTTCTTC
CASLKNHRGPRRGEQFF
>-|-|TRBV27|TRBJ2-2
TGTGCCAGCAGTCTCGGGACATTAAACACCGGGGAGCTGTTTTTT
CASSLGTLNTGELFF